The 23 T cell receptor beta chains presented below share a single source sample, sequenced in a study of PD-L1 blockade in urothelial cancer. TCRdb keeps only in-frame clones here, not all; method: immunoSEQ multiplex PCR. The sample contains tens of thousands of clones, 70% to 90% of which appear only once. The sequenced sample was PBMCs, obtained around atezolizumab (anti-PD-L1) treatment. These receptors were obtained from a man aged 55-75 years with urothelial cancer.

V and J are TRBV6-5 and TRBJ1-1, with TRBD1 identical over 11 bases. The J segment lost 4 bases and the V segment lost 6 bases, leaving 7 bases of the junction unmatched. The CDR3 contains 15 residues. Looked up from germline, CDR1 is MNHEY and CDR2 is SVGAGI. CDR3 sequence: CASRYRGQGGTEAFF. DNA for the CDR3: TGTGCCAGCAGGTACAGGGGACAGGGGGGCACTGAAGCTTTCTTT.

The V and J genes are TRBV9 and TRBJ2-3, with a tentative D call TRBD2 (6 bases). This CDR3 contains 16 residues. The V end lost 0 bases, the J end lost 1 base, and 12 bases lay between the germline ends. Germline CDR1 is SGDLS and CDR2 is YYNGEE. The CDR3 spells CASSVAPDYRTDTQYF. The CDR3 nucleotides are TGTGCCAGCAGCGTAGCCCCGGACTACCGCACAGATACGCAGTATTTT.

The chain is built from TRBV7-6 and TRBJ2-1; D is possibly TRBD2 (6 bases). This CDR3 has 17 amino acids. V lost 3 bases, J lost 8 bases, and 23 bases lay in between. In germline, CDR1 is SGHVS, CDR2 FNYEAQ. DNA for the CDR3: TGTGCCAGCAGCTTCCGGGAGCCGGGAGACGGGTTGGATGAGCAGTTCTTC. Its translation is CASSFREPGDGLDEQFF.

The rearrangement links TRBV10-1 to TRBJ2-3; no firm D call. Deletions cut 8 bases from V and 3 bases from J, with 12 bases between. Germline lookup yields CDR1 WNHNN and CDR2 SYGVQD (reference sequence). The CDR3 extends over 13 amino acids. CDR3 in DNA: TGCGCCAGCCGCGGTTCTTTAACAGATACGCAGTATTTT. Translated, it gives CASRGSLTDTQYF.

CDR3: CSVQNLAASTDTQYF. The CDR3 DNA follows: TGCAGCGTTCAGAACCTAGCGGCTAGCACAGATACGCAGTATTTT. This chain uses TRBV29-1 with TRBJ2-3; 7 bases line up with TRBD2. CDR3 length equals 15 residues. The germline gives CDR1 SQVTM, CDR2 ANQGSEA. Trimming at V came to 5 bases and at J to 0 bases, leaving 8 bases not matched to a gene.

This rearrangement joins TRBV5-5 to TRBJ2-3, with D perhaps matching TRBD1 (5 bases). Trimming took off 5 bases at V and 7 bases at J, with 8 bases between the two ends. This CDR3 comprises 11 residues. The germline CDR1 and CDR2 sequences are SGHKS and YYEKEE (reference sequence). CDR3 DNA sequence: TGTGCCAGCAGGCGACAGCATACGCAGTATTTT. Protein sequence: CASRRQHTQYF.

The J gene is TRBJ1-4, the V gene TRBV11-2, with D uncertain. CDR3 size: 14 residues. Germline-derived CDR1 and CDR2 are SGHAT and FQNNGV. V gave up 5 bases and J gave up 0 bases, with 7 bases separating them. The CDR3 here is CASSPTTTNEKLFF. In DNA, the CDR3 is TGTGCCAGCAGCCCGACAACAACTAATGAAAAACTGTTTTTT.

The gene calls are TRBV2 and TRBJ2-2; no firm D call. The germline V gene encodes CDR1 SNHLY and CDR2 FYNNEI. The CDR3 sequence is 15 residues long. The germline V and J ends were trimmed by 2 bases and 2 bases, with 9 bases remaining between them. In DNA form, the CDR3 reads TGTGCCAGCAGTGAAATCCCTATCAACACCGGGGAGCTGTTTTTT. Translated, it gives CASSEIPINTGELFF.

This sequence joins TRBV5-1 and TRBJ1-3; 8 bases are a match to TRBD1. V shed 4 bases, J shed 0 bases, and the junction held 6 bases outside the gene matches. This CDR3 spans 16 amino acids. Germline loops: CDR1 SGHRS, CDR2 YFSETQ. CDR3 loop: CASSTAGTGSGNTIYF. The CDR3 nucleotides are TGCGCCAGCAGCACGGCCGGGACAGGCTCTGGAAACACCATATATTTT.

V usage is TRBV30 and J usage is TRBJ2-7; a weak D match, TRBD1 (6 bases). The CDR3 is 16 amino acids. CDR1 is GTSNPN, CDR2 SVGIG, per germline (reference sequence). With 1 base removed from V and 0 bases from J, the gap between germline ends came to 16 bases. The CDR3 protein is CAWSGARTDLSYEQYF. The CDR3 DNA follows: TGTGCCTGGAGTGGGGCGCGGACAGATCTCTCCTACGAGCAGTACTTC.

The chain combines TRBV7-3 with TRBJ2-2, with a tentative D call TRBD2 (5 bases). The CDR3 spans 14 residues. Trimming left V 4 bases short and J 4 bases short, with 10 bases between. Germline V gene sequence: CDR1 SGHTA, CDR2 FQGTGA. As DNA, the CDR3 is TGTGCCAGCAGCTCGGGGTCGGGCACCGGGGAGCTGTTTTTT. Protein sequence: CASSSGSGTGELFF.

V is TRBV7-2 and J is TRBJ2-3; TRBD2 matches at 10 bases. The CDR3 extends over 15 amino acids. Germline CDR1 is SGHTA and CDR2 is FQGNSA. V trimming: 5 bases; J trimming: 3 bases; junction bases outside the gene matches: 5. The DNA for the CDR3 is TGTGCCAGCAGCGAACTAGCGGGGTTGACAGATACGCAGTATTTT. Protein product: CASSELAGLTDTQYF.

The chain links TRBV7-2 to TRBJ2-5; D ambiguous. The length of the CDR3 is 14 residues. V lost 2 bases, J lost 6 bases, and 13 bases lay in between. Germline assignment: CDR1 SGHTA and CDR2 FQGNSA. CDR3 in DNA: TGTGCCAGCAGCTTACAGCAGGATCGAAAGACCCAGTACTTC. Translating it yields CASSLQQDRKTQYF. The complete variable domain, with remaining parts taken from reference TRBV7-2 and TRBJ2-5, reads GAGVSQSPSNKVTEKGKDVELRCDPISGHTALYWYRQSLGQGLEFLIYFQGNSAPDKSGLPSDRFSAERTGGSVSTLTIQRTQQEDSAVYLCASSLQQDRKTQYFGPGTRLLVL.

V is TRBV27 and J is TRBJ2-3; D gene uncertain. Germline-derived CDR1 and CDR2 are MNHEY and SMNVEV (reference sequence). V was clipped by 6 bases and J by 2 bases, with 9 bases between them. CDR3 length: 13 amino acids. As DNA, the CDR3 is TGTGCCAGCAGAGGAGTGGCCACAGATACGCAGTATTTT. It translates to CASRGVATDTQYF.

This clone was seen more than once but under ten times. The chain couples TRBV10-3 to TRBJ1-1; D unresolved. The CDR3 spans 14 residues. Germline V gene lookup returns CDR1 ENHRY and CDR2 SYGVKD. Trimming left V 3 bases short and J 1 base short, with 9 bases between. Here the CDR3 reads CAISEYGGNTEAFF. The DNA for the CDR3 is TGTGCCATCAGTGAATACGGAGGGAACACTGAAGCTTTCTTT.

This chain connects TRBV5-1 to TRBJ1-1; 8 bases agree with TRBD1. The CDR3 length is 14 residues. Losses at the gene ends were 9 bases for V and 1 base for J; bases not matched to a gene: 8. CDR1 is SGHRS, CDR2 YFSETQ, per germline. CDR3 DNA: TGCGCCACCACGGCCGGGACAGGGAACACTGAAGCTTTCTTT. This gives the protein CATTAGTGNTEAFF.

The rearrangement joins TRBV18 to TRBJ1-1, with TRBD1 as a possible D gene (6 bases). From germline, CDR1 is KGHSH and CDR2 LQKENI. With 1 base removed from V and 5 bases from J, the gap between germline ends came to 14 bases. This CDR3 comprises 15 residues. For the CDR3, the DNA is TGTGCCAGCTCACCACAAGAGGGGGTTGGGACTGAAGCTTTCTTT. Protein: CASSPQEGVGTEAFF.

CDR3 in DNA: TGCGCCAGCAGCTTCCTTACAGAGAACACTGAAGCTTTCTTT. Its protein product is CASSFLTENTEAFF. This chain uses TRBV5-1 with TRBJ1-1, with no clear D. This CDR3 is built from 14 residues. The germline V gene encodes CDR1 SGHRS and CDR2 YFSETQ. The germline V and J ends were trimmed by 2 bases and 1 base, with 9 bases remaining between them.

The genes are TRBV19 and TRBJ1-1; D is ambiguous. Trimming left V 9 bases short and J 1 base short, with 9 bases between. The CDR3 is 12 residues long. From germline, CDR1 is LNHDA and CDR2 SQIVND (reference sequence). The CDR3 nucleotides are TGTGCCAGCAAGAGGCGGAACACTGAAGCTTTCTTT. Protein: CASKRRNTEAFF.

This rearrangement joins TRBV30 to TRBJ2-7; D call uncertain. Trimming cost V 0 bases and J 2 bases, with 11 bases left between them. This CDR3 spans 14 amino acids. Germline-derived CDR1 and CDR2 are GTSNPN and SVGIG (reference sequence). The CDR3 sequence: CAWSVYSIPYEQYF. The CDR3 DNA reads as TGTGCCTGGAGTGTATACTCGATACCCTACGAGCAGTACTTC. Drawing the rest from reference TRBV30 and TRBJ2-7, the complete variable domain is SQTIHQWPATLVQPVGSPLSLECTVEGTSNPNLYWYRQAAGRGLQLLFYSVGIGQISSEVPQNLSASRPQDRQFILSSKKLLLSDSGFYLCAWSVYSIPYEQYFGPGTRLTVT.

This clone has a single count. CDR3 residues: CASSPGGAGTGELFF. Here the CDR3 DNA reads TGCGCCAGCAGCCCGGGGGGCGCGGGGACCGGGGAGCTGTTTTTT. V usage is TRBV5-1 and J usage is TRBJ2-2, with D maybe TRBD2 (7 bases). Trimming stripped 4 bases from V and 5 bases from J, with 15 bases between. CDR1 is SGHRS, CDR2 YFSETQ, per germline. The length of the CDR3 is 15 residues.

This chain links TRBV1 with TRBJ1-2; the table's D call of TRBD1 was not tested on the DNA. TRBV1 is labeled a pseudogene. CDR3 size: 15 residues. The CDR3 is CTSSQVSGKYYGYTF. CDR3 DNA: TGCACCAGCAGCCAAGTATCAGGGAAATACTATGGCTACACCTTC.

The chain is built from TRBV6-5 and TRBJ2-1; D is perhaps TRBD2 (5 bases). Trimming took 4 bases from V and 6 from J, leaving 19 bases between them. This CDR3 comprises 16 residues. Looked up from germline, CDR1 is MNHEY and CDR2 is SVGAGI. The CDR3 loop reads CASSSSGILGFNEQFF. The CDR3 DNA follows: TGTGCCAGCAGTTCGTCGGGAATTCTAGGGTTCAATGAGCAGTTCTTC.